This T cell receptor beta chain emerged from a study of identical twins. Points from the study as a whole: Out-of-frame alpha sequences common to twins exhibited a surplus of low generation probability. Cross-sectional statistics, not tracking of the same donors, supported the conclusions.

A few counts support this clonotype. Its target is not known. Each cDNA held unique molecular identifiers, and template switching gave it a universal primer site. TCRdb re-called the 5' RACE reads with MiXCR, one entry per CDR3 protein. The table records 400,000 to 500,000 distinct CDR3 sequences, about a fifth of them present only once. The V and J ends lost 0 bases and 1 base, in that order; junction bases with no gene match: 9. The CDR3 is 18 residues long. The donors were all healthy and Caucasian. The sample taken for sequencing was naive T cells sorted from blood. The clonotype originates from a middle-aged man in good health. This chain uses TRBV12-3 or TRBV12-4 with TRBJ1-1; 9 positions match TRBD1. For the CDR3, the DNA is TGTGCCAGCAGTTTAGCGCTAAGGGGGACAGGGCAGAACACTGAAGCTTTCTTT. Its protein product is CASSLALRGTGQNTEAFF.